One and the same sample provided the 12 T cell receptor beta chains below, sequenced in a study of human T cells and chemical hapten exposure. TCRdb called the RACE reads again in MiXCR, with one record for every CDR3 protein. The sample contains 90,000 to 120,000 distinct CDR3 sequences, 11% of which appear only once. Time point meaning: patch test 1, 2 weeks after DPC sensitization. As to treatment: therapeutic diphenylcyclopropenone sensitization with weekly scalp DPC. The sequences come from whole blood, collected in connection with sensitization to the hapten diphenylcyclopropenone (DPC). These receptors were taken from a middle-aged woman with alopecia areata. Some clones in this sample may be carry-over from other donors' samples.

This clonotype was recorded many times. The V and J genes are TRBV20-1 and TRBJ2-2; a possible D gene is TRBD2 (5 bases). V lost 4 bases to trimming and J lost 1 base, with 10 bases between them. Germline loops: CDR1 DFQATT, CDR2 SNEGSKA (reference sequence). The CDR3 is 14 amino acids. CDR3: CSAIAGLNTGELFF. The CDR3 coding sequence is TGCAGTGCTATCGCGGGCCTGAACACCGGGGAGCTGTTTTTT.

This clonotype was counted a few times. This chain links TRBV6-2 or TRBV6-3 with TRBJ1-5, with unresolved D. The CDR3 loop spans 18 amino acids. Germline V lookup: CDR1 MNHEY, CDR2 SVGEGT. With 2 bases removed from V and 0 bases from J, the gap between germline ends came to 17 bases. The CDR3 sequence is CASSYLTTEKYSNQPQHF. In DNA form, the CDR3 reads TGTGCCAGCAGTTACCTCACCACGGAAAAGTATAGCAATCAGCCCCAGCATTTT.

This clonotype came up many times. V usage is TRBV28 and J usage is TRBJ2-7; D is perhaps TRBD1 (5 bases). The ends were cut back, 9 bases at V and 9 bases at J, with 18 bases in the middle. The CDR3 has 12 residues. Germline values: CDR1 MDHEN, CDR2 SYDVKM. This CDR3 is CASWTLGQGQYF. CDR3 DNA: TGTGCCAGTTGGACCCTGGGCCAGGGGCAGTACTTC.

CDR3 sequence: CASSLTGLTDTQYF. As DNA, the CDR3 is TGTGCCAGCAGCCTGACAGGGTTGACAGATACGCAGTATTTT. The chain recombines TRBV3-1 with TRBJ2-3; the match to TRBD1 covers 7 bases. The CDR3 loop spans 14 amino acids. CDR1 LGHDT and CDR2 YNNKEL come from the germline V gene (reference sequence). J gave up 3 bases and V 4 bases, and 4 bases lay outside the gene matches.

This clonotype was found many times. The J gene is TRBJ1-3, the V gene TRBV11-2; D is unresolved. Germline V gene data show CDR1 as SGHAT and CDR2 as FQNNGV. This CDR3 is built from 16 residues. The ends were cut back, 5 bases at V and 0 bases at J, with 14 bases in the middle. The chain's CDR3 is CASSQRTVTSGNTIYF. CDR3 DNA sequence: TGTGCCAGCAGCCAAAGGACGGTAACCTCTGGAAACACCATATATTTT.

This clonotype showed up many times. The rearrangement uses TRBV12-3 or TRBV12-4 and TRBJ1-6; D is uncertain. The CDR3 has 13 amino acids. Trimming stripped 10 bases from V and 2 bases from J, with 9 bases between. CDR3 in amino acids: CATMRAYNSPLHF. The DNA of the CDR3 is TGTGCCACCATGAGGGCCTATAATTCACCCCTCCACTTT.

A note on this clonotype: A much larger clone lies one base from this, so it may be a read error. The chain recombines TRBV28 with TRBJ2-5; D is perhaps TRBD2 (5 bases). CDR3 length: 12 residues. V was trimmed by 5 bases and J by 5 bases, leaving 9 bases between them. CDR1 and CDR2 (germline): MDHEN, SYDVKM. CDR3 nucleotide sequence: TGTGCCAGCAGTCACGGGGTGGAGACCCAGTACTTC. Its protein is CASSHGVETQYF.

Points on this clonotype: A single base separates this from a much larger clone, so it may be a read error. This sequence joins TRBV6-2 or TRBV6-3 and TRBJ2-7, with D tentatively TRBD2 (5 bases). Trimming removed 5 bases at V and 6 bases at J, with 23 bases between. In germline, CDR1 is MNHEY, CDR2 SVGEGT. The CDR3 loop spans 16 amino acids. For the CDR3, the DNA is TGTGCCAGCAGTACACCCAAAGTCGAGGGTTCACTCGAGCAGTACTTC. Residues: CASSTPKVEGSLEQYF.

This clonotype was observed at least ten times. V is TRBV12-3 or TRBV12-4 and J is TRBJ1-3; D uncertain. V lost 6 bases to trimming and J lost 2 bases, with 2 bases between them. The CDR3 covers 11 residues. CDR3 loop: CASSPGNTIYF. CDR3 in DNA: TGTGCCAGCAGCCCTGGAAACACCATATATTTT.

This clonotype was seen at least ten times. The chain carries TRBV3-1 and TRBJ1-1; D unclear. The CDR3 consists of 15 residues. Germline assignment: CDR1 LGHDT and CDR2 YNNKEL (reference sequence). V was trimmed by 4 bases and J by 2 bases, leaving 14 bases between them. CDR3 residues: CASSPPGSRNTEAFF. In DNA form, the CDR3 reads TGTGCCAGCAGCCCCCCGGGTAGCCGAAACACTGAAGCTTTCTTT.

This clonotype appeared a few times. This CDR3 is CSARKRQGGPGELFF. CDR3 sequence (DNA): TGCAGTGCTAGAAAAAGACAGGGGGGGCCCGGGGAGCTGTTTTTT. J is TRBJ2-2 and V is TRBV20-1, with TRBD1 matching 9 bases. V lost 2 bases and J lost 6; bases outside the gene matches: 7. The CDR3 is made up of 15 amino acids. Germline lookup yields CDR1 DFQATT and CDR2 SNEGSKA (reference sequence).

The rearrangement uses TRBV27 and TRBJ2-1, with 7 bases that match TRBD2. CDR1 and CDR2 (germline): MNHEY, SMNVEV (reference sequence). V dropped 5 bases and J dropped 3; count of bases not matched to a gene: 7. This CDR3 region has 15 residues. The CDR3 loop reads CASSVGLADYNEQFF. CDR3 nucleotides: TGTGCCAGCAGTGTGGGTCTAGCGGACTACAATGAGCAGTTCTTC.